Following are 5 T cell receptor beta chains from one sample sequenced in a study of radiation and T cells in renal cell carcinoma. The sample's time point: blood 4 weeks post-SBRT, at nephrectomy. Treatment: 15 Gy SBRT to primary tumor, nephrectomy 4 weeks later. The protocol was immunoSEQ multiplex PCR, while the TCRdb copy is restricted to in-frame clones and leaves out a portion. The sample holds around 100,000 clones; 75% to 85% are singletons and the top ten take about 7.2%. The specimen was blood, collected from a patient whose treatment included radiotherapy and nephrectomy. Receptors originate from a man aged 55 to 69 with renal cell carcinoma.

This chain uses TRBV6-1 with TRBJ2-4; 9 nucleotides line up with TRBD1. This CDR3 comprises 15 residues. The trim removed 4 bases at V and 6 bases at J, leaving 7 bases unmatched. Germline lookup yields CDR1 MNHNS and CDR2 SASEGT. CDR3 sequence reads: CASSGTGGMSNIQYF. CDR3 nucleotide sequence: TGTGCCAGCAGTGGAACAGGGGGCATGTCAAACATTCAGTACTTC.

This rearrangement joins TRBV18 to TRBJ1-2, with 7 bases that match TRBD1. From germline, CDR1 is KGHSH and CDR2 LQKENI. The CDR3 runs to 15 residues. V lost 1 base, J lost 5 bases, and 7 bases stayed unmatched. CDR3 region: CASSPQAGGNYGYTF. In nucleotides, the CDR3 is TGTGCCAGCTCACCACAGGCAGGGGGGAATTATGGCTACACCTTC.

The CDR3 is CASSIPGTETQYF. The CDR3 DNA sequence: TGTGCCAGTAGTATTCCCGGGACGGAGACCCAGTACTTC. The chain combines TRBV19 with TRBJ2-5; D might be TRBD1 or TRBD2, each matching 5 bases. Germline V CDR1 and CDR2: LNHDA, SQIVND (reference sequence). Between the trimmed V and J ends, which lost 3 bases and 5 bases, there was a span of 10 bases. CDR3 length: 13 amino acids.

The table lists this clone with a few counts. The chain has TRBV5-1 and TRBJ2-7; possible D gene TRBD2, 5 bases. CDR1 is SGHRS, CDR2 YFSETQ, per germline. The germline V and J ends were trimmed by 6 bases and 5 bases, with 21 bases remaining between them. The length of the CDR3 is 15 residues. CDR3 amino acids: CASTASGLGSNEQYF. In DNA form, the CDR3 reads TGCGCCAGCACCGCCTCAGGTTTGGGGAGTAACGAGCAGTACTTC.

The rearrangement links TRBV7-2 to TRBJ1-2; no firm D call. The CDR3 sequence is 15 residues long. Germline V gene lookup returns CDR1 SGHTA and CDR2 FQGNSA. The V and J ends lost 1 base and 0 bases respectively, with 9 bases between them. CDR3 DNA sequence: TGTGCCAGCAGCTTAGGACGTGCCGCTAACTATGGCTACACCTTC. Translated, it gives CASSLGRAANYGYTF.